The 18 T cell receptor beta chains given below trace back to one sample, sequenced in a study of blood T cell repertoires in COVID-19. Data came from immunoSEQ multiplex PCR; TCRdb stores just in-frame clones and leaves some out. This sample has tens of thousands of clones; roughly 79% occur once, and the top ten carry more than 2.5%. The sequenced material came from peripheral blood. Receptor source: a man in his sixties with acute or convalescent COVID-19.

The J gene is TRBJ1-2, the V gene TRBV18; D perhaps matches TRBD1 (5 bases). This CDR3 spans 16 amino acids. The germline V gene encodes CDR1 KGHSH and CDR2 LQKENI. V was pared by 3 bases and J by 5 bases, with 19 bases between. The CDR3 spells CASSPTAAGGDYGYTF. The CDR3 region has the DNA TGTGCCAGCTCACCTACCGCGGCTGGGGGGGATTATGGCTACACCTTC.

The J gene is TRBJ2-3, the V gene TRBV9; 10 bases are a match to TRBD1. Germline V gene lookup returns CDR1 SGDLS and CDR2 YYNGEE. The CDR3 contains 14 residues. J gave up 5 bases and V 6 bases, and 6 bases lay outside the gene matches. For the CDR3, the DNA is TGTGCCAGCACCGACGGGACAGGGGAAGATACGCAGTATTTT. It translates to CASTDGTGEDTQYF.

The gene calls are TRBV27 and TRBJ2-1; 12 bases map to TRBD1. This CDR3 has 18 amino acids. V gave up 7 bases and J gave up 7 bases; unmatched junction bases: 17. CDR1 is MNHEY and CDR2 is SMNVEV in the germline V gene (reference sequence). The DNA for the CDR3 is TGTGCCAGCACGCTTTCTTACGGGGACAGGGGGCGGTTGAATGAGCAGTTCTTC. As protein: CASTLSYGDRGRLNEQFF.

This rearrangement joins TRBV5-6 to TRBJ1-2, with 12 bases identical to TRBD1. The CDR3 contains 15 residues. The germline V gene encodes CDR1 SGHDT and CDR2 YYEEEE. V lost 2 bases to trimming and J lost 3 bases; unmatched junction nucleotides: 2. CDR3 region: CASSFGTGGYYGYTF. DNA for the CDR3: TGTGCCAGCAGCTTCGGGACAGGGGGCTACTATGGCTACACCTTC.

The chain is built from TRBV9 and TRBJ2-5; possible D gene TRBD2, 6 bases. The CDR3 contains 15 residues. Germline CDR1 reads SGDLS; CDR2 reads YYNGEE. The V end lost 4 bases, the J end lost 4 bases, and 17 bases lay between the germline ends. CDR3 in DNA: TGTGCCAGCAGCAACCCGGGCGGGGTAGGAGAGACCCAGTACTTC. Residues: CASSNPGGVGETQYF.

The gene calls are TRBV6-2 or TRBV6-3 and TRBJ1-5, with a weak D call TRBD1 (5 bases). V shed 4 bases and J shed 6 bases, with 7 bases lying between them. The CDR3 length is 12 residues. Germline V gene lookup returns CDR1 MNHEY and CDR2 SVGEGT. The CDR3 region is CASSFGGQPQHF. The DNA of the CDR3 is TGTGCCAGCAGTTTCGGGGGTCAGCCCCAGCATTTT.

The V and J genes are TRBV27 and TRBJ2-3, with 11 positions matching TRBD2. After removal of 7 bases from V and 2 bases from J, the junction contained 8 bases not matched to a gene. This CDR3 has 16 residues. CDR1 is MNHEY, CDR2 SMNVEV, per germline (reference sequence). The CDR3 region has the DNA TGTGCCAGCACTCGTAGCGGGGGGGAATTCACAGATACGCAGTATTTT. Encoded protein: CASTRSGGEFTDTQYF.

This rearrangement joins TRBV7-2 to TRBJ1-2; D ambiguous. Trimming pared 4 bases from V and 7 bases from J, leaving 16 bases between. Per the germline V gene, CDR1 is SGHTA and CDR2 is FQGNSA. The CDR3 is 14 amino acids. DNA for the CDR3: TGTGCCAGCAGCTCACCGATCCGGAGGACTGGCTACACCTTC. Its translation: CASSSPIRRTGYTF. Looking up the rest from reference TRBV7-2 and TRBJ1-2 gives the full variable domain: GAGVSQSPSNKVTEKGKDVELRCDPISGHTALYWYRQSLGQGLEFLIYFQGNSAPDKSGLPSDRFSAERTGGSVSTLTIQRTQQEDSAVYLCASSSPIRRTGYTFGSGTRLTVV.

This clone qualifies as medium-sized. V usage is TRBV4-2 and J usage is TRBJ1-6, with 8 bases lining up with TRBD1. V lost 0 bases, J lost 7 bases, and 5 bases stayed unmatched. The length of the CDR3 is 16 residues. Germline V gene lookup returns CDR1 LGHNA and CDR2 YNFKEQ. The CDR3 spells CASSQDQGQVNSPLHF. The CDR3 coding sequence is TGTGCCAGCAGCCAAGATCAGGGACAGGTCAATTCACCCCTCCACTTT.

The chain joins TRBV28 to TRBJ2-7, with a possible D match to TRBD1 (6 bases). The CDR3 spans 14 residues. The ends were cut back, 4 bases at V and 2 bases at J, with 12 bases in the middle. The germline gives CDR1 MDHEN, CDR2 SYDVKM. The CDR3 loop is CASSWMDSTYEQYF. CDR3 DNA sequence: TGTGCCAGCAGTTGGATGGACAGCACCTACGAGCAGTACTTC.

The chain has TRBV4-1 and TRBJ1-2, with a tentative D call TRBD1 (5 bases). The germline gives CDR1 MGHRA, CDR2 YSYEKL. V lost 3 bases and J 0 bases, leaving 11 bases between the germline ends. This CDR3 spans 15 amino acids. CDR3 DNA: TGCGCCAGCAGCCACCTGACAGCTGCTAACTATGGCTACACCTTC. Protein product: CASSHLTAANYGYTF.

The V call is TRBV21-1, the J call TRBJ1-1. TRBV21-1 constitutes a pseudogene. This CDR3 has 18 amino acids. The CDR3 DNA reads TGTGCCAGCAGCAAAATCTTCACGGGGGGCACTTTGAACACTGAAGCTTTCTTT. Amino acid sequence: CASSKIFTGGTLNTEAFF.

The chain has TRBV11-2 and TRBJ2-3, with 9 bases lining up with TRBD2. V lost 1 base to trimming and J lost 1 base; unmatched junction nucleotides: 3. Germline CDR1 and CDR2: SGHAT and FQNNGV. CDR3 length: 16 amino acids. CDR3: CASSLVSSGGTDTQYF. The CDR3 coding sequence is TGTGCCAGCAGCTTAGTATCTAGCGGGGGCACAGATACGCAGTATTTT.

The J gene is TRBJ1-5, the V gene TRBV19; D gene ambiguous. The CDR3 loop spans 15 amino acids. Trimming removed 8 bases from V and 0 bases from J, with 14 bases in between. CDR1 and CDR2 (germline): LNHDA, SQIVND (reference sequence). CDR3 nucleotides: TGTGCCAGTTGTTACGGCGGCCCTAGCAATCAGCCCCAGCATTTT. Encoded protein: CASCYGGPSNQPQHF.

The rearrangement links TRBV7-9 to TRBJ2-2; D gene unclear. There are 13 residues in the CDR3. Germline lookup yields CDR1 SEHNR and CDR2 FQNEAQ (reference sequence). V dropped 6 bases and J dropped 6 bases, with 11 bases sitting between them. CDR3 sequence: CASSHPTAGELFF. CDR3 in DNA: TGTGCCAGCAGTCACCCAACGGCCGGGGAGCTGTTTTTT.

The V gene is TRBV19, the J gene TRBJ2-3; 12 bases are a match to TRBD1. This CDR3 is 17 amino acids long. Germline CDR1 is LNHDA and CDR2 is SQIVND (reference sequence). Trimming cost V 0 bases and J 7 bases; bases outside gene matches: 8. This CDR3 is CASSIDAGQGAQYTQYF. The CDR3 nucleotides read TGTGCCAGTAGTATAGACGCGGGACAGGGGGCACAGTATACGCAGTATTTT.

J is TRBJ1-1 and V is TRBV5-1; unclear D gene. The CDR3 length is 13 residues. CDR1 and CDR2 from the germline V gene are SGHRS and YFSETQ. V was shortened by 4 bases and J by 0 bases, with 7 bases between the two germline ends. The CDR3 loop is CASSTGMNTEAFF. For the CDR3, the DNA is TGCGCCAGCAGCACGGGGATGAACACTGAAGCTTTCTTT.

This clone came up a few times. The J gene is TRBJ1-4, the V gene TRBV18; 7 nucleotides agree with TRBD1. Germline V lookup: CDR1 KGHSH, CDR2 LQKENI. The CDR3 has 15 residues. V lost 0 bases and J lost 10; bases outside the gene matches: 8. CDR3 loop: CASSPPGQLTGKLFF. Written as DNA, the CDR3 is TGTGCCAGCTCACCACCGGGACAGTTAACAGGAAAACTGTTTTTT.